These 9 T cell receptor beta chains originate from one sample sequenced in a study of CD8 T cells in ankylosing spondylitis. Overall study findings and caveats: It appeared that ankylosing spondylitis blood was characterized by a TCR beta motif of seven or eight highly homologous variants.

Using its own MiXCR run on the 5' RACE reads, TCRdb lists one record per CDR3 protein. Seen here are around 540,000 distinct CDR3 sequences, about 12% observed once, and the top ten hold approximately 7%. Their target antigens are unknown. Sequencing was performed on blood, either unsorted or a sorted T cell fraction (not recorded which). The origin of the receptors is a male donor with ankylosing spondylitis.

This clonotype was found a few times. The chain joins TRBV3-1 to TRBJ2-2; 12 bases align to TRBD2. The CDR3 runs to 15 residues. Germline V gene data show CDR1 as LGHDT and CDR2 as YNNKEL (reference sequence). Trimming at V came to 6 bases and at J to 5 bases, leaving 4 bases not matched to a gene. Here the CDR3 DNA reads TGTGCCAGCAGTTCCGGGACTAGCGGGACCGGGGAGCTGTTTTTT. It translates to CASSSGTSGTGELFF.

The chain links TRBV24-1 to TRBJ2-5; maybe TRBD2 (5 bases). The V end lost 3 bases, the J end lost 3 bases, and 19 bases lay between the germline ends. CDR1 is KGHDR, CDR2 SFDVKD, per germline. The CDR3 runs to 17 residues. CDR3 in DNA: TGTGCCACCAGTGATAGGCACATACCGGGATCTAAAGAGACCCAGTACTTC. It translates to CATSDRHIPGSKETQYF.

As DNA, the CDR3 is TGTGCCAGCAGCCGATCCGACAGGGAAGCTTTCTTT. It specifies CASSRSDREAFF. V is TRBV7-9 and J is TRBJ1-1; D is possibly TRBD1 (6 bases). CDR3 length: 12 amino acids. The V and J ends lost 5 bases and 8 bases respectively, with 12 bases between them. Per the germline V gene, CDR1 is SEHNR and CDR2 is FQNEAQ (reference sequence).

This sequence joins TRBV9 and TRBJ1-1, with TRBD1 as a possible D gene (6 bases). CDR1 SGDLS and CDR2 YYNGEE come from the germline V gene. V dropped 3 bases and J dropped 3 bases, with 12 bases sitting between them. The CDR3 loop spans 14 amino acids. The CDR3 protein is CASSAGGGHTEAFF. CDR3 bases: TGTGCCAGCAGCGCAGGCGGGGGCCACACTGAAGCTTTCTTT.

The V call is TRBV10-1, the J call TRBJ1-4; D possibly corresponds to TRBD1 (5 bases). Deletions cut 4 bases from V and 0 bases from J, with 6 bases between. This CDR3 is 14 amino acids long. Germline CDR1 and CDR2: WNHNN and SYGVQD (reference sequence). The CDR3 nucleotides are TGCGCCAGCAGTGGGGGGACAACTAATGAAAAACTGTTTTTT. Protein: CASSGGTTNEKLFF.

V gene TRBV20-1 combines with J gene TRBJ1-1, with 7 bases aligning to TRBD1. The CDR3 length is 15 residues. V shed 5 bases, J shed 2 bases, and the junction held 11 bases outside the gene matches. Germline CDR1 is DFQATT and CDR2 is SNEGSKA (reference sequence). Here the CDR3 reads CSARRDSYYNTEAFF. The CDR3 nucleotides are TGCAGTGCTCGTAGGGACAGCTACTATAACACTGAAGCTTTCTTT.

Comments on this clonotype: A read error is possible here, since a much larger clone lies one base away. The chain links TRBV24-1 to TRBJ2-2, with 12 bases lining up with TRBD2. With 6 bases clipped from V and 5 bases from J, the junction kept 18 bases outside the gene matches. The germline gives CDR1 KGHDR, CDR2 SFDVKD. CDR3 length: 20 amino acids. The CDR3 spells CATSTLSHLAGGPRTGELFF. CDR3 DNA: TGTGCCACCAGTACCCTATCCCACCTAGCGGGAGGGCCGCGGACCGGGGAGCTGTTTTTT.

V usage is TRBV6-1 and J usage is TRBJ2-3, with D tentatively TRBD2 (6 bases). The V end was cut by 8 bases, the J end by 4 bases, with 13 bases between. In germline, CDR1 is MNHNS, CDR2 SASEGT. The CDR3 has 13 residues. CDR3 sequence (DNA): TGTGCCAGCGGGAGGCCGGATCCAGATACGCAGTATTTT. Its translation is CASGRPDPDTQYF.

The chain has TRBV7-9 and TRBJ1-3, with D unresolved. Germline lookup yields CDR1 SEHNR and CDR2 FQNEAQ (reference sequence). The CDR3 spans 14 residues. V lost 2 bases and J 1 base, leaving 6 bases between the germline ends. CDR3 sequence: CASSLWESGNTIYF. CDR3 bases: TGTGCCAGCAGCTTATGGGAATCTGGAAACACCATATATTTT.